The T cell receptor beta chain described here comes from a study of technical replicates of blood from several donors. The data were produced by immunoSEQ multiplex PCR, yet TCRdb's version contains in-frame clones alone and is incomplete. The sample contains over 80,000 clones, 90% to 97% of which appear only once. CDR3 length: 14 amino acids. The germline gives CDR1 LGHNA, CDR2 YNFKEQ. V gave up 1 base and J gave up 7 bases, with 11 bases separating them. This rearrangement joins TRBV4-2 to TRBJ2-1; D call uncertain. This clonotype was obtained from a human donor in good health. Sequencing used T cells isolated from PBMCs. CDR3 nucleotides: TGTGCCAGCAGCCAAGGGATAGTGAGGAATGAGCAGTTCTTC. It translates to CASSQGIVRNEQFF.